One T cell receptor (beta chain) is described in this entry. This entry comes from a study of T cell responses to AZD1222 COVID-19 vaccine. Here immunoSEQ multiplex PCR was the method, and the copy in TCRdb shows in-frame clones only, minus some. The data contain just over 70,000 clones, 85% of them seen just once; the ten biggest clones take up over 20%. Germline V gene data show CDR1 as SGHRS and CDR2 as YFSETQ. The CDR3 loop spans 13 amino acids. Trimming left V 0 bases short and J 5 bases short, with 6 bases between. Specimen: peripheral blood, collected on day 0 of AZD1222 vaccination. The sequence was obtained from an adult in good health. V is TRBV5-1 and J is TRBJ2-1; D unclear. This chain's CDR3 is CASSLAPDNEQFF. The CDR3 nucleotides are TGCGCCAGCAGCTTGGCCCCGGACAATGAGCAGTTCTTC.